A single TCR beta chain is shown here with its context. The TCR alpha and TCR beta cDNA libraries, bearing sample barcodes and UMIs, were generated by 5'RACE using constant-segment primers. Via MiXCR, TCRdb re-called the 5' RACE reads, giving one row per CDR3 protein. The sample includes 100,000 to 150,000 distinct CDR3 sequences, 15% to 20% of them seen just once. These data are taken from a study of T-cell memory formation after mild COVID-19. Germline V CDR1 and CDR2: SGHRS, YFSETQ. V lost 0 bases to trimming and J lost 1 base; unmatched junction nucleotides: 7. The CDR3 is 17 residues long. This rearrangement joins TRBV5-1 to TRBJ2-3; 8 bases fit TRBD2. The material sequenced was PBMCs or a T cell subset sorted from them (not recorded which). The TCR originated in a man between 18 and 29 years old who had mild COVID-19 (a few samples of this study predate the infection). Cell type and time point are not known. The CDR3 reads CASSLGPGTRGTDTQYF. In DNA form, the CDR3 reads TGCGCCAGCAGCTTGGGACCTGGGACTAGGGGCACAGATACGCAGTATTTT.